The T cell receptor (beta chain) under discussion was sequenced for a study of T cells in Graves' hyperthyroidism and ophthalmopathy. Uncontrolled infection, other autoimmune disease, pregnancy and lactation each barred patients from inclusion. Concerning this clonotype itself: Germline and junction disagree at one end, which may indicate a read error.

Germline loops: CDR1 DFQATT, CDR2 SNEGSKA (reference sequence). The CDR3 is 12 amino acids. Amplification yielded TCR beta CDR3 regions, with RNA transcripts as the source. Researchers ran a first-round RT-PCR on the TCR CDR3 using the HTBI primer set. TCRdb re-derived calls from the multiplex PCR reads in MiXCR, one entry per CDR3 protein. The repertoire holds hundreds of thousands of distinct CDR3 sequences, with about 45% as singletons. This TCR was recovered from an adult man with Graves' disease, either hyperthyroidism or ophthalmopathy (not recorded which). Sequences were obtained from peripheral blood or thyroid tissue (not recorded which). The chain recombines TRBV20-1 with TRBJ2-5; a weak D match, TRBD2 (5 bases). This chain's CDR3 is CNARDRGETQYF. CDR3 DNA sequence: TGCAATGCTAGAGACCGGGGAGAGACCCAGTACTTC.